What follows are 24 T cell receptor beta chains derived from one specimen sequenced in a study of identical twins. TCRdb ran MiXCR on the 5' RACE reads and lists one entry per CDR3 protein. This sample has under 900,000 distinct CDR3 sequences, with 10% to 15% found just once. These data also featured in a second study, about yellow fever vaccine responses in identical twins.

Sequenced material: PBMCs. Receptors originate from a woman younger than 30 in good health.

The rearrangement uses TRBV5-1 and TRBJ2-3, with 13 nucleotides matching TRBD2. With 4 bases clipped from V and 0 bases from J, the junction kept 11 bases outside the gene matches. CDR3 length equals 19 residues. Germline CDR1 is SGHRS and CDR2 is YFSETQ. The CDR3: CASSPPGLAGFKSTDTQYF. The CDR3, as DNA: TGCGCCAGCAGCCCTCCGGGACTAGCGGGATTTAAGAGCACAGATACGCAGTATTTT.

The chain carries TRBV25-1 and TRBJ2-4, with 8 positions matching TRBD1. This CDR3 has 13 residues. Germline CDR1 MGHDK, CDR2 SYGVNS. The trim removed 6 bases at V and 10 bases at J, leaving 8 bases unmatched. The DNA of the CDR3 is TGTGCCAGCAGCCTAACGACAGGGGTGATTCAGTACTTC. It is translated as CASSLTTGVIQYF.

In this sample, this clonotype turned up a few times. The rearrangement links TRBV2 to TRBJ1-1; 7 bases agree with TRBD1. Germline trimming cut 7 bases from V and 7 bases from J; bases unmatched to any gene: 3. The CDR3 sequence is 11 residues long. Germline V gene lookup returns CDR1 SNHLY and CDR2 FYNNEI. Here the CDR3 reads CASNDRVEAFF. CDR3 coding DNA: TGTGCCAGCAACGACAGGGTTGAAGCTTTCTTT.

V and J are TRBV12-3 or TRBV12-4 and TRBJ2-2, with TRBD2 matching over 11 bases. The CDR3 has 15 amino acids. J lost 5 bases, V lost 6 bases, and 5 bases had no gene match. In DNA form, the CDR3 reads TGTGCCAGCAGGTTCCGGACTAGCGGGACCGGGGAGCTGTTTTTT. Translating it yields CASRFRTSGTGELFF.

A few counts support this clonotype. V is TRBV20-1 and J is TRBJ2-7; a possible D gene is TRBD1 (6 bases). V lost 3 bases, J lost 6 bases, and 9 bases lay in between. The CDR3 totals 11 residues. Germline lookup yields CDR1 DFQATT and CDR2 SNEGSKA (reference sequence). The CDR3 reads CSARKDSEQYF. In DNA, the CDR3 is TGCAGTGCTAGGAAGGACAGCGAGCAGTACTTC.

The chain joins TRBV6-1 to TRBJ2-7; D is unclear. Trimming removed 3 bases from V and 6 bases from J, with 12 bases in between. Germline-derived CDR1 and CDR2 are MNHNS and SASEGT. This CDR3 has 13 residues. The CDR3 region is CASSEILNAEQYV. DNA of the CDR3: TGTGCCAGCAGTGAGATCCTAAATGCCGAGCAGTACGTC.

The chain has TRBV5-1 and TRBJ2-3; 10 bases agree with TRBD2. V trimming: 6 bases; J trimming: 1 base; junction bases outside the gene matches: 5. The germline V gene has CDR1 SGHRS and CDR2 YFSETQ. The CDR3 is made up of 15 amino acids. CDR3 loop: CASKLAGWGTDTQYF. DNA for the CDR3: TGCGCCAGCAAACTAGCGGGGTGGGGCACAGATACGCAGTATTTT.

This clonotype was found a few times. The chain combines TRBV6-1 with TRBJ2-7, with D unclear. The length of the CDR3 is 15 residues. V was shortened by 2 bases and J by 2 bases, with 13 bases between the two germline ends. Germline CDR1 and CDR2: MNHNS and SASEGT. In DNA form, the CDR3 reads TGTGCCAGCAGTGAAAGGGTGGACGCCCCCTACGAGCAGTACTTC. This codes for CASSERVDAPYEQYF.

The DNA for the CDR3 is TGTGCCAGCAGTCCGGACTACCCTGGGGAACAGTTCTTC. Translation: CASSPDYPGEQFF. The chain recombines TRBV2 with TRBJ2-1; TRBD2 might be the D (6 bases). V dropped 5 bases and J dropped 13 bases, with 18 bases sitting between them. The germline V gene has CDR1 SNHLY and CDR2 FYNNEI. This CDR3 contains 13 residues.

The gene calls are TRBV12-3 or TRBV12-4 and TRBJ1-1; tentatively, D is TRBD1 (5 bases). The CDR3 runs to 14 residues. V gave up 2 bases and J gave up 4 bases, with 11 bases separating them. CDR3 sequence reads: CASSLTAGRTEAFF. DNA for the CDR3: TGTGCCAGCAGTTTAACAGCAGGGCGCACTGAAGCTTTCTTT.

This clonotype occurred a few times. This sequence joins TRBV12-3 or TRBV12-4 and TRBJ2-2; D unclear. The V end was cut by 1 base, the J end by 6 bases, with 6 bases between. The length of the CDR3 is 13 residues. The CDR3 spells CASSLDYSGELFF. The DNA for the CDR3 is TGTGCCAGCAGTTTAGATTATTCCGGGGAGCTGTTTTTT.

This clonotype was observed a few times. The chain links TRBV20-1 to TRBJ2-5; possibly TRBD1 for D (5 bases). Trimming took off 2 bases at V and 7 bases at J, with 17 bases between the two ends. The CDR3 consists of 14 residues. The germline V gene encodes CDR1 DFQATT and CDR2 SNEGSKA (reference sequence). The DNA for the CDR3 is TGCAGTGCTAGAAGGCCAGGGTCCTCGGGGACCCAGTACTTC. It encodes CSARRPGSSGTQYF.

This clonotype was seen more than once but under ten times. The gene calls are TRBV6-1 and TRBJ2-4, with D possibly called TRBD1 or TRBD2 (5 bases each). This CDR3 region has 14 residues. Per germline, CDR1 MNHNS and CDR2 SASEGT. Deletions cut 2 bases from V and 9 bases from J, with 14 bases between. The CDR3 reads CASSEKGPRPIQYF. The CDR3 DNA reads TGTGCCAGCAGTGAAAAGGGACCTCGCCCCATTCAGTACTTC.

This clonotype was recorded many times. V and J are TRBV2 and TRBJ2-1, with D hard to call. Trimming took 6 bases from V and 7 from J, leaving 22 bases between them. The CDR3 is 16 amino acids. The germline V gene encodes CDR1 SNHLY and CDR2 FYNNEI. The CDR3 region is CASRALAAALENEQFF. The CDR3 nucleotides read TGTGCCAGCAGGGCCCTGGCGGCAGCCCTAGAAAATGAGCAGTTCTTC.

The rearrangement uses TRBV25-1 and TRBJ1-1; D gene uncertain. The CDR3 totals 16 residues. Germline V gives CDR1 MGHDK, CDR2 SYGVNS. V lost 2 bases, J lost 1 base, and 14 bases lay in between. For the CDR3, the DNA is TGTGCCAGCAGTGAAAAATCCCGGACGGGGAACACTGAAGCTTTCTTT. Translating gives CASSEKSRTGNTEAFF.

This clonotype was seen only a few times. Sequence at one end of the junction differs from germline and may be a read error. The V gene is TRBV14, the J gene TRBJ2-1; 9 nucleotides align to TRBD2. CDR1 and CDR2 (germline): SGHDN, FVKESK. CDR3 length: 19 amino acids. CDR3 region: CASSQLAGRKGIAYKEQFF. CDR3 coding DNA: TGTGCCAGCAGCCAACTAGCGGGAAGAAAGGGTATAGCCTACAAGGAGCAGTTCTTC.

This clonotype was observed many times. The chain links TRBV10-3 to TRBJ1-6, with 8 bases fitting TRBD1. The J segment lost 8 bases and the V segment lost 6 bases, leaving 6 bases of the junction unmatched. Germline loops: CDR1 ENHRY, CDR2 SYGVKD. The CDR3 consists of 14 residues. The DNA for the CDR3 is TGTGCCATCAGGACCGACAGGGGCTATTCACCCCTCCACTTT. The encoded protein is CAIRTDRGYSPLHF.

This rearrangement joins TRBV6-5 to TRBJ2-5; perhaps TRBD1 as D (5 bases). CDR1 is MNHEY and CDR2 is SVGAGI in the germline V gene. Trimming shortened V by 0 bases and J by 3 bases, and 8 bases separated the two germline ends. The CDR3 has 14 amino acids. DNA of the CDR3: TGTGCCAGCAGTTACTCGGGGCCAGAAGAGACCCAGTACTTC. Translated: CASSYSGPEETQYF.

The V gene is TRBV21-1, the J gene TRBJ2-7; the DNA was not used to check the table's D call, TRBD1. TRBV21-1 counts as a pseudogene. The CDR3 totals 14 residues. CDR3 nucleotides: TGTGCCAGCGGTAGACAGACGGGCGACCACGAGCAGTACTTC. This gives the protein CASGRQTGDHEQYF.

Ten or more counts support this clonotype. The gene calls are TRBV12-3 or TRBV12-4 and TRBJ2-7; 8 positions match TRBD1. This CDR3 region has 13 residues. With 6 bases clipped from V and 5 bases from J, the junction kept 6 bases outside the gene matches. The CDR3 loop is CASRDRADHEQYF. Written as DNA, the CDR3 is TGTGCCAGCAGGGACAGGGCGGACCACGAGCAGTACTTC.

The chain couples TRBV11-2 to TRBJ2-5; D is ambiguous. The germline CDR1 and CDR2 sequences are SGHAT and FQNNGV. V was cut by 5 bases and J by 1 base, with 20 bases left in between. There are 17 residues in the CDR3. The CDR3 DNA reads as TGTGCCAGCAGCGCATTAGTAGGAGTGGGATCCCAAGAGACCCAGTACTTC. Amino acid sequence: CASSALVGVGSQETQYF.

This clonotype was counted between two and nine times. This chain connects TRBV14 to TRBJ1-1, with no clear D. V was trimmed by 5 bases and J by 2 bases, leaving 12 bases between them. There are 14 residues in the CDR3. CDR1 and CDR2 from the germline V gene are SGHDN and FVKESK. The CDR3 nucleotides read TGTGCCAGCAGCGAGCAGTCCTTTAACACTGAAGCTTTCTTT. Translation: CASSEQSFNTEAFF. Complete variable domain (other parts from reference TRBV14 and TRBJ1-1): EAGVTQFPSHSVIEKGQTVTLRCDPISGHDNLYWYRRVMGKEIKFLLHFVKESKQDESGMPNNRFLAERTGGTYSTLKVQPAELEDSGVYFCASSEQSFNTEAFFGQGTRLTVV.

The chain carries TRBV7-9 and TRBJ2-5; 9 nucleotides match TRBD1. The germline V gene encodes CDR1 SEHNR and CDR2 FQNEAQ (reference sequence). Germline trimming cut 5 bases from V and 5 bases from J; bases unmatched to any gene: 9. The CDR3 extends over 15 amino acids. The CDR3 sequence: CASSQGQGNRETQYF. CDR3 DNA: TGTGCCAGCAGCCAGGGACAGGGTAATCGGGAGACCCAGTACTTC.

The sample holds a few counts of this clonotype. The V and J genes are TRBV3-1 and TRBJ2-1; D perhaps matches TRBD1 (6 bases). Germline V gives CDR1 LGHDT, CDR2 YNNKEL (reference sequence). This CDR3 spans 14 amino acids. V lost 5 bases and J lost 9, with 17 bases in between. CDR3 region: CASSIRQVSGEQFF. CDR3 in DNA: TGTGCCAGCAGCATCCGACAGGTTTCGGGTGAGCAGTTCTTC.